A selection of T cell receptor beta chains follows, all from one sample in a study of blood T cell repertoires in COVID-19. Method: immunoSEQ multiplex PCR; TCRdb's copy keeps in-frame clones and lacks some. This sample has around 300,000 clones, with around nine tenths found just once. Material for sequencing was PBMCs or T cells enriched from blood (not recorded which). The receptors stem from a woman aged 40 to 50 who had recovered from COVID-19. CDR3s include the opening cysteine and the closing phenylalanine or tryptophan.

length,V,J,CDR3
16,TRBV15,TRBJ2-1,CATLPSDRGLRGEQFF
16,TRBV28,TRBJ1-5,CASRGTGEPPRQPQHF
17,TRBV28,TRBJ2-5,CASSFNAATGDQETQYF
15,TRBV10-1,TRBJ2-3,CASSQQGGETDTQYF
13,TRBV28,TRBJ2-3,CASGGRGSGTQYF
15,TRBV6-2/TRBV6-3,TRBJ1-4,CASSPPVTGSEKLFF
14,TRBV7-2,TRBJ2-1,CASSLGLAGSEQFF
15,TRBV19,TRBJ2-2,CASSKASGISGELFF
14,TRBV24-1,TRBJ2-5,CATSDSGRRETQYF
18,TRBV7-9,TRBJ2-3,CASSWAGTSGRIADTQYF
12,TRBV4-3,TRBJ2-1,CASSQGAGKQFF
13,TRBV5-1,TRBJ2-1,CASSTGLAGPKFF
15,TRBV21-1,TRBJ2-5,CASSIRTSGTGTQYF
14,TRBV7-8,TRBJ1-1,CASSPRGQATEAFF
14,TRBV5-8,TRBJ2-7,CASSYASGAYEQYF
15,TRBV25-1,TRBJ1-1,CASSERRSRVTEAFF
18,TRBV7-9,TRBJ2-2,CASSLAKLRTANTGELFF
14,TRBV19,TRBJ2-5,CASSNSGSQETQYF
16,TRBV14,TRBJ2-1,CASSQDTGRIYNEQFF
14,TRBV6-2/TRBV6-3,TRBJ1-3,CASSSQGVGNTIYF
20,TRBV7-8,TRBJ2-6,CASSLGRGTAEISGANVLTF
13,TRBV6-5,TRBJ2-1,CASSKRDRNEQFF
13,TRBV5-1,TRBJ1-6,CASSFDRNSPLHF
15,TRBV16,TRBJ1-5,CASSPSPRSDQPQHF
11,TRBV20-1,TRBJ2-1,CSAGPGTNLFF
13,TRBV7-2,TRBJ2-1,CASSSQRYNEQFF
15,TRBV4-3,TRBJ2-5,CASSQRQGRQETQYF
15,TRBV24-1,TRBJ2-3,CATSDTEEGTDTQYF
13,TRBV24-1,TRBJ1-5,CATSLGGDKPQHF
13,TRBV29-1,TRBJ2-7,CSVDIDGGGEQYF
14,TRBV7-3,TRBJ2-1,CASSLTSSGSEQFF
17,TRBV19,TRBJ1-5,CASSIDLRDSLNQPQHF
16,TRBV5-8,TRBJ2-5,CASSKRDRWVGETQYF
16,TRBV4-1,TRBJ1-2,CASSQGRSGERGGYTF
11,TRBV2,TRBJ2-7,CASSSTSRGYF
15,TRBV28,TRBJ2-1,CASSSGLAPYNEQFF
15,TRBV19,TRBJ1-1,CASSVESHRDTEAFF
17,TRBV27,TRBJ1-6,CASSLMSRTVIASPLHF
15,TRBV6-6,TRBJ2-5,CASSYGLADQETQYF
15,TRBV7-3,TRBJ2-1,CASSLVVSSYNEQFF
16,TRBV11-2,TRBJ1-3,CASSSQTGSSGNTIYF
14,TRBV10-2,TRBJ1-5,CASSVWASNQPQHF
17,TRBV19,TRBJ1-1,CASSIRLGQSVNTEAFF
15,TRBV7-2,TRBJ1-5,CASSLAGVSNQPQHF
16,TRBV6-5,TRBJ2-3,CASSYSASGETDTQYF
13,TRBV7-9,TRBJ2-5,CASSSRLQETQYF
15,TRBV6-5,TRBJ1-2,CASGVGVSPNYGYTF
15,TRBV2,TRBJ1-2,CASSVMDRGRGGYTF
13,TRBV28,TRBJ1-1,CASSLGQLTEAFF
15,TRBV28,TRBJ2-3,CASSSFGTGQDTQYF
15,TRBV3-1/TRBV3-2,TRBJ2-3,CASSQRLVRSHTQYF
15,TRBV7-8,TRBJ2-2,CASSETGWGTGELFF
19,TRBV4-3,TRBJ2-2,CASSQAAASSPGNTGELFF
13,TRBV28,TRBJ1-5,CASRTGGNQPQHF
15,TRBV5-6,TRBJ1-1,CASSLGDLVNTEAFF
15,TRBV10-2,TRBJ1-4,CASSETGAINEKLFF
16,TRBV4-1,TRBJ2-7,CASSQGTRGKGYEQYF
15,TRBV7-2,TRBJ1-3,CASSRTGLSGNTIYF
15,TRBV19,TRBJ1-2,CASSIQVHPDYGYTF
16,TRBV5-5,TRBJ2-1,CASSLERQGLYNEQFF